Below are 30 T cell receptor beta chains sequenced from a single sample in a study of tumor-infiltrating lymphocytes in oesophageal squamous cell carcinoma. Each CDR3 protein gets one entry after TCRdb re-called the PCR reads with MiXCR. The sample holds about 15,000 distinct CDR3 sequences, around half seen once. Sequenced sample: esophageal tumor tissue. The receptors derive from a female donor with esophageal squamous cell carcinoma.

V is TRBV7-2 and J is TRBJ2-3; 7 bases match TRBD2. Germline V gives CDR1 SGHTA, CDR2 FQGNSA. This CDR3 spans 16 amino acids. With V trimmed by 2 bases and J by 2 bases, 7 bases remained unmatched. The CDR3 nucleotides are TGTGCCAGCAGCTTATTGGCGGGGGATCTCACAGATACGCAGTATTTT. Its protein is CASSLLAGDLTDTQYF.

This clonotype has just a few counts. The chain recombines TRBV7-2 with TRBJ2-5; D is uncertain. The DNA matches TRBJ2-7 better at its end, which makes the J call doubtful. Per the germline V gene, CDR1 is SGHTA and CDR2 is FQGNSA. The length of the CDR3 is 13 residues. Here the CDR3 DNA reads TGTGCCAGCAGCTTGGGCCGCATCTACGAGCAGTACTTC. Translation: CASSLGRIYEQYF.

This clonotype came up many times. The J gene is TRBJ2-3, the V gene TRBV5-1, with a possible D match to TRBD1 (6 bases). The J call may be in error: the DNA end matches TRBJ2-1 better. Germline V gene sequence: CDR1 SGHRS, CDR2 YFSETQ. The CDR3 sequence is 13 residues long. CDR3 nucleotides: TGCGCCAGCAGCTTGAGACAGGCCTACGAGCAGTTCTTC. As protein: CASSLRQAYEQFF.

A word on this clonotype: Here the CDR3 omits its conserved ending phenylalanine or tryptophan, so a read error is the likely source. Because the CDR3's place on the DNA is in doubt, the DNA is left out and the CDR3 is given as listed by TCRdb. This chain links TRBV7-3 with TRBJ2-1; TRBD1 is the table's D call, not checked against the DNA. From germline, CDR1 is SGHTA and CDR2 FQGTGA. Inclusive of both ends, the CDR3 amounts to 15 amino acids. This CDR3 reads CASSLFPGGPMSSSS.

Concerning this clonotype itself: Germline is not matched at one junction end, which may reflect a read error. The chain is built from TRBV7-6 and TRBJ2-1; D might be TRBD1 or TRBD2, each matching 6 bases. The better agreement between TRBJ2-5 and the DNA end casts doubt on the J call. The CDR3 spans 14 residues. From germline, CDR1 is SGHVS and CDR2 FNYEAQ. The DNA for the CDR3 is TGTGCTAGCAGCCCCCCCGGGGGCTGGGAGACCCAGTACTTC. This encodes CASSPPGGWETQYF.

By share of the sample, this clonotype is medium-sized. V gene TRBV7-9 combines with J gene TRBJ2-3, with 8 bases identical to TRBD2. Per the germline V gene, CDR1 is SEHNR and CDR2 is FQNEAQ (reference sequence). The CDR3 sequence is 16 residues long. V lost 0 bases to trimming and J lost 6 bases; unmatched junction nucleotides: 8. The CDR3 sequence: CASSLAGTRERDTQYF. For the CDR3, the DNA is TGTGCCAGCAGCTTAGCTGGGACTAGAGAGCGGGATACGCAGTATTTT.

This clonotype was detected many times. The chain links TRBV6-1 to TRBJ1-1, with TRBD1 matching 10 bases. V was pared by 6 bases and J by 4 bases, with 11 bases of the junction left unmatched. This CDR3 has 16 residues. Germline loops: CDR1 MNHNS, CDR2 SASEGT. The CDR3 sequence: CASRTDRGRVATEAFF. The CDR3 nucleotides are TGTGCCAGCAGGACCGACAGGGGGCGGGTCGCCACTGAAGCTTTCTTT.

There are many counts of this clonotype. This chain uses TRBV6-1 with TRBJ2-3; the match to TRBD2 covers 8 bases. This CDR3 spans 13 amino acids. From germline, CDR1 is MNHNS and CDR2 SASEGT. V shed 7 bases and J 6 bases; nucleotides not matched to a gene: 6. The CDR3 region is CASTAGGMDTQYF. DNA of the CDR3: TGTGCCAGCACGGCGGGGGGCATGGATACGCAGTATTTT.

This clonotype has a count of ten or more. The chain combines TRBV7-6 with TRBJ2-2; 10 bases line up with TRBD1. Trimming at V came to 5 bases and at J to 6 bases, leaving 6 bases not matched to a gene. Germline CDR1 and CDR2: SGHVS and FNYEAQ. This CDR3 contains 15 residues. The CDR3 DNA is TGTGCCAGCAGCCCAGGGACAGGGGTGGCCGGGGAGCTGTTTTTT. This codes for CASSPGTGVAGELFF.

This chain uses TRBV6-1 with TRBJ2-1, with D unclear. Trimming took 0 bases from V and 0 from J, leaving 15 bases between them. The CDR3 contains 18 residues. Looked up from germline, CDR1 is MNHNS and CDR2 is SASEGT. The DNA for the CDR3 is TGTGCCAGCAGTGAAGCAGGTATAGGGCTAAGCTCCTACAATGAGCAGTTCTTC. This gives the protein CASSEAGIGLSSYNEQFF.

The V gene is TRBV28, the J gene TRBJ1-4; D is unclear. This CDR3 has 18 residues. Germline lookup yields CDR1 MDHEN and CDR2 SYDVKM. Between the trimmed V and J ends, which lost 2 bases and 0 bases, there was a span of 16 bases. CDR3 coding DNA: TGTGCCAGCAGTTTAGTGGCACAGCGACTGGCAACTAATGAAAAACTGTTTTTT. Protein product: CASSLVAQRLATNEKLFF.

This clonotype turned up a few times. V usage is TRBV7-2 and J usage is TRBJ2-5; possibly TRBD2 for D (6 bases). Germline V lookup: CDR1 SGHTA, CDR2 FQGNSA. Trimming took off 5 bases at V and 4 bases at J, with 14 bases between the two ends. CDR3 size: 14 residues. The CDR3 spells CASSATNGGETQYF. CDR3 DNA: TGTGCCAGCAGCGCCACTAACGGGGGAGAGACCCAGTACTTC.

The chain employs TRBV7-2 and TRBJ2-1; no reliable D call. The better agreement between TRBJ1-2 and the DNA end casts doubt on the J call. Germline V gives CDR1 SGHTA, CDR2 FQGNSA. The CDR3 has 13 residues. The chain's CDR3 is CASSSATNYGYTF. The CDR3 region has the DNA TGTGCCAGCAGCTCCGCTACCAACTATGGCTACACCTTC.

Many counts were recorded for this clonotype. The V gene is TRBV6-1, the J gene TRBJ2-7; D is perhaps TRBD2 (5 bases). Germline loops: CDR1 MNHNS, CDR2 SASEGT. This CDR3 is 12 amino acids long. The V end lost 4 bases, the J end lost 5 bases, and 9 bases lay between the germline ends. The chain's CDR3 is CASSGRLNEQYF. CDR3 DNA sequence: TGTGCCAGCAGTGGGCGACTAAACGAGCAGTACTTC.

This clonotype was seen many times. This chain links TRBV6-6 with TRBJ2-2, with 7 bases fitting TRBD2. The CDR3 sequence is 18 residues long. The germline gives CDR1 MNHNY, CDR2 SVGAGI (reference sequence). V trimming: 0 bases; J trimming: 7 bases; junction bases outside the gene matches: 14. CDR3 nucleotides: TGTGCCAGCAGTTACTCGAGGTGGGAGGGAGGGACGGGCGGGGAGCTGTTTTTT. It yields the protein CASSYSRWEGGTGGELFF.

The chain joins TRBV7-9 to TRBJ2-4; 8 bases are a match to TRBD2. The J call may be mistaken, given a closer DNA end match to TRBJ2-1. CDR1 is SEHNR and CDR2 is FQNEAQ in the germline V gene (reference sequence). The CDR3 consists of 16 residues. CDR3 in amino acids: CASSLATGGPHNEQFF. CDR3 DNA: TGTGCCAGCAGCTTAGCGACGGGAGGGCCACACAATGAGCAGTTCTTC.

The rearrangement uses TRBV7-8 and TRBJ1-4; a possible D gene is TRBD1 (5 bases). V was cut by 1 base and J by 5 bases, with 11 bases left in between. The CDR3 sequence is 15 residues long. Per the germline V gene, CDR1 is SGHVS and CDR2 is FQNEAQ. The CDR3 sequence: CASSLVEGWNEKLFF. CDR3 nucleotides: TGTGCCAGCAGCTTAGTGGAGGGGTGGAATGAAAAACTGTTTTTT.

V gene TRBV24-1 combines with J gene TRBJ2-7; D is unresolved. V was cut by 8 bases and J by 0 bases, with 10 bases left in between. CDR1 is KGHDR, CDR2 SFDVKD, per germline. This CDR3 is built from 13 residues. In nucleotides, the CDR3 is TGTGCCACCATAACAGAGAGCTCCTACGAGCAGTACTTC. As protein: CATITESSYEQYF.

Ten or more counts support this clonotype. V is TRBV15 and J is TRBJ2-3, with no clear D. Trimming shortened V by 1 base and J by 2 bases, and 7 bases separated the two germline ends. CDR1 and CDR2 (germline): LNHNV, YYDKDF (reference sequence). The CDR3 consists of 14 residues. The DNA for the CDR3 is TGTGCCACCAGCAGAGCCACTCTCACAGATACGCAGTATTTT. As protein: CATSRATLTDTQYF.

This chain uses TRBV7-2 with TRBJ2-5; weak D call: TRBD2 (6 bases). Between the trimmed V and J ends, which lost 6 bases and 2 bases, there was a span of 19 bases. The CDR3 runs to 16 residues. Germline loops: CDR1 SGHTA, CDR2 FQGNSA. The CDR3 nucleotides read TGTGCCAGCAGGATTGGGTTTACTAGCATACAAGAGACCCAGTACTTC. Its translation: CASRIGFTSIQETQYF.

This chain joins TRBV12-3 or TRBV12-4 and TRBJ1-5, with D uncertain. The CDR3 extends over 13 amino acids. V lost 5 bases to trimming and J lost 4 bases, with 9 bases between them. DNA of the CDR3: TGTGCCAGCAGTCGGTCAACAAATCAGCCCCAGCATTTT. Translating gives CASSRSTNQPQHF.

The CDR3 nucleotides are TGTGCCAGCAGGAGCGGTTTCCGCACAGATACGCAGTATTTT. Amino acids: CASRSGFRTDTQYF. The V and J genes are TRBV12-3 or TRBV12-4 and TRBJ2-3; D perhaps matches TRBD2 (5 bases). Trimming cost V 6 bases and J 1 base, with 11 bases left between them. The CDR3 sequence is 14 residues long.

As regards this clonotype: The limits of the CDR3 on the DNA are not certain, so only TCRdb's listed CDR3 is given. The chain uses TRBV7-9 and TRBJ2-7; TRBD1 was called by the table and not checked on the DNA. From its first to its last residue, the CDR3 has 15 amino acids. Germline V CDR1 and CDR2: SEHNR, FQNEAQ (reference sequence). The CDR3 here is CASRTWTPLWLHLRF.

Points on this clonotype: This is likely a read error, given that the CDR3 carries no conserved phenylalanine or tryptophan at its end. No DNA is shown, since the ends of the CDR3 on it are uncertain; the CDR3 is the one TCRdb lists. The chain couples TRBV7-2 to TRBJ1-1. From germline, CDR1 is SGHTA and CDR2 FQGNSA. The CDR3 adds up to 18 amino acids, both ends counted. The CDR3 is CASSLENTVRYNEQYFGP.

This clonotype came up a few times. This chain links TRBV7-3 with TRBJ2-3; no reliable D call. Trimming pared 9 bases from V and 4 bases from J, leaving 8 bases between. The germline V gene encodes CDR1 SGHTA and CDR2 FQGTGA. The CDR3 has 11 residues. The CDR3, as DNA: TGTGCCAGTGGGTTTGCAGATACGCAGTATTTT. Translating it yields CASGFADTQYF.

Concerning this clonotype: As the CDR3 is not closed by the conserved phenylalanine or tryptophan, this likely results from a read error. It is unclear where the CDR3 begins or ends on the DNA, so no DNA is shown, and the CDR3 is as TCRdb lists it. The chain recombines TRBV28 with TRBJ2-6; TRBD2 was called by the table and not checked on the DNA. The CDR3 has 18 amino acids, counting both end residues. Germline values: CDR1 MDHEN, CDR2 SYDVKM. The CDR3 loop reads CASSSTSGREADTQYFGA.

The chain combines TRBV11-1 with TRBJ2-5, with 10 bases lining up with TRBD2. V shed 5 bases and J 3 bases; nucleotides not matched to a gene: 12. CDR3 length: 17 residues. Germline lookup yields CDR1 SGHAT and CDR2 FQDESV (reference sequence). CDR3 sequence (DNA): TGTGCCAGCAGCCCCCTAGCGGGAGAGGTCCGGGAAGAGACCCAGTACTTC. Its protein product is CASSPLAGEVREETQYF. Combining the CDR3 with reference TRBV11-1 and TRBJ2-5 gives the whole variable domain EAEVAQSPRYKITEKSQAVAFWCDPISGHATLYWYRQILGQGPELLVQFQDESVVDDSQLPKDRFSAERLKGVDSTLKIQPAELGDSAMYLCASSPLAGEVREETQYFGPGTRLLVL.

The gene calls are TRBV7-4 and TRBJ2-1; no reliable D call. The J call may not be correct, given that the DNA end is closer to TRBJ2-7. The germline V gene has CDR1 SGHVT and CDR2 SQSDAQ. The CDR3 is 14 amino acids. The CDR3 sequence is CASSLVGSSYEQYF. The CDR3 DNA reads as TGTGCCAGCAGCTTAGTCGGCAGCTCCTACGAGCAGTACTTC.

The chain uses TRBV7-2 and TRBJ2-1; 9 bases line up with TRBD1. CDR1 is SGHTA and CDR2 is FQGNSA in the germline V gene. J lost 6 bases, V lost 4 bases, and 7 bases had no gene match. The CDR3 is made up of 15 amino acids. The CDR3 loop is CASSSNRGLGNEQFF. CDR3 DNA sequence: TGTGCCAGCAGCTCAAACAGGGGGCTGGGCAATGAGCAGTTCTTC.

Only a few counts were recorded for this clonotype. This chain links TRBV7-9 with TRBJ2-5; 7 nucleotides align to TRBD2. The better agreement between TRBJ2-7 and the DNA end casts doubt on the J call. CDR1 is SEHNR, CDR2 FQNEAQ, per germline (reference sequence). The CDR3 is made up of 15 amino acids. The CDR3, as DNA: TGTGCCAGCAGCTTAGATCTAGCGGTTCACTACGAGCAGTACTTC. It specifies CASSLDLAVHYEQYF.